This TCR beta chain was identified during a study of Tregs in tolerant kidney transplant recipients. Study-wide points: Biological reproducibility was not directly addressed, but technical replication error appeared minimal. Expanding Tregs on activated donor B cells appeared to best identify donor-specific TCRbeta clones. Few patients were studied, so findings need validation in larger groups.

Unstimulated regulatory T cells (CD4+CD25+CD127-), CD4+CD25- non-regulatory cells, CD4 and CD8 cells were FACS-sorted from thawed PBMCs. Sequencing was performed with immunoSEQ multiplex PCR; in TCRdb, only in-frame clones are kept and a portion is missing. The table lists over 55,000 clones, about four fifths of them singletons. Of note for this clone: Antigen specificity is unknown.

This CDR3 has 14 residues. V was trimmed by 7 bases and J by 2 bases, leaving 15 bases between them. Germline CDR1 is SGHNT and CDR2 is YYREEE (reference sequence). Specimen: CD4+ T cells from blood. J is TRBJ2-5 and V is TRBV5-4, with D unresolved. The TCR comes from a human donor in good health. The chain's CDR3 is CASSGGNRQETQYF. The CDR3 DNA reads as TGTGCCAGCTCTGGCGGAAATAGGCAAGAGACCCAGTACTTC.